What follows are 3 T cell receptor beta chains derived from one specimen sequenced in a study of OX40 agonist ivuxolimab in advanced cancers. The table came from immunoSEQ multiplex PCR; TCRdb's copy has only in-frame clones and leaves some out. The sample contains about 75,000 clones, over 85% of which appear only once. Source: CD4+ or CD8+ T cells sorted from blood, taken in a trial of the OX40 agonist ivuxolimab. The receptors come from an adult with an advanced solid tumor such as melanoma, head and neck, liver or kidney cancer.

This clone is a singleton in its sample. CDR3 bases: TGTGCCAGCAGTTACTTGAGGGCGGGAGATACGCAGTATTTT. It is translated as CASSYLRAGDTQYF. This chain connects TRBV6-6 to TRBJ2-3, with a possible D match to TRBD2 (5 bases). V lost 1 base and J 5 bases, leaving 10 bases between the germline ends. This CDR3 has 14 amino acids. The germline gives CDR1 MNHNY, CDR2 SVGAGI (reference sequence).

Points on this clone: In the same sample, other DNA sequences code for this CDR3. The J gene is TRBJ1-1, the V gene TRBV15; 7 bases fit TRBD1. This CDR3 has 15 residues. The J segment lost 6 bases and the V segment lost 0 bases, leaving 7 bases of the junction unmatched. CDR1 and CDR2 (germline): LNHNV, YYDKDF (reference sequence). The CDR3 DNA is TGTGCCACCAGCAGAGATAAAGGGCAGGGGGCTGAAGCTTTCTTT. Its translation is CATSRDKGQGAEAFF.

Only one count was recorded for this clone. The V and J genes are TRBV10-1 and TRBJ2-2; possibly TRBD1 for D (6 bases). CDR1 is WNHNN and CDR2 is SYGVQD in the germline V gene (reference sequence). Trimming shortened V by 6 bases and J by 2 bases, and 10 bases separated the two germline ends. The CDR3 is 14 residues long. The CDR3 is CASRSGQNTGELFF. CDR3 in DNA: TGCGCCAGCAGGTCGGGACAAAACACCGGGGAGCTGTTTTTT.